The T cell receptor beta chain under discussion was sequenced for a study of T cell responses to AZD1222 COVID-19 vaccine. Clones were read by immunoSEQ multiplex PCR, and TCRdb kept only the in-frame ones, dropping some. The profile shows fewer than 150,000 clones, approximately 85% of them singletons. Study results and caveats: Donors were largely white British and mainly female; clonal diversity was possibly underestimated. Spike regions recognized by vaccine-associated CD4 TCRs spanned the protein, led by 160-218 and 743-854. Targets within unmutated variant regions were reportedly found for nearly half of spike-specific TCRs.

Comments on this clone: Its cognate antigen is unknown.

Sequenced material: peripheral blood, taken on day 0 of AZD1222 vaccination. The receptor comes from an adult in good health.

The CDR3 sequence is CASSYFDNGYTF. CDR3 in DNA: TGTGCCAGCAGTTATTTCGACAATGGCTACACCTTC. The rearrangement joins TRBV12-3 or TRBV12-4 to TRBJ1-2, with D unresolved. This CDR3 has 12 residues. The V end lost 4 bases, the J end lost 6 bases, and 9 bases lay between the germline ends.